This T cell receptor beta chain was sequenced for a study of early T cells in non-severe SARS-CoV-2 infection. Study-level results: VDJdb matching favored anti-spike CD8 responses, missing private and CD4 specificities.

Attachment of unique molecular identifiers to individual cDNA molecules was performed. TCRdb reprocessed the 5' RACE reads via MiXCR and lists one record per CDR3 protein. Among tens of thousands of distinct CDR3 sequences listed, more than 13% were seen once. The CDR3 has 15 amino acids. The germline V gene has CDR1 MGHDK and CDR2 SYGVNS. The V end lost 4 bases, the J end lost 6 bases, and 13 bases lay between the germline ends. This clonotype has a handful of counts. As yet, its antigen is unknown. V usage is TRBV25-1 and J usage is TRBJ1-6; D is possibly TRBD1 (5 bases). This clonotype was obtained from an adult who was a healthcare worker with PCR-confirmed SARS-CoV-2 infection or an uninfected control (not recorded which). The sample consisted of whole blood. The chain's CDR3 is CASSGGDKINSPLHF. CDR3 nucleotide sequence: TGTGCCAGCAGTGGGGGGGATAAGATTAATTCACCCCTCCACTTT.